One T cell receptor beta chain is described in this entry. The CDR3 has 14 residues. V lost 6 bases and J lost 6; bases outside the gene matches: 4. From germline, CDR1 is LGHNT and CDR2 FRNRAP. This record belongs to a study of blood T cell repertoires in COVID-19. Turning to the study itself: The study drew acute and convalescent COVID-19 samples from the United States, Italy and Spain. T cells, B-cell-depleted T cells, or PBMCs provided the cDNA or gDNA that served as material.

Under the authors' procedure: Amplification with reference gene primers provided the estimates of nucleated cell counts. Measured with immunoSEQ multiplex PCR; TCRdb has only the in-frame clones, and not every one. Clonal size and the V and J genes are those of that table, whereas D and trimming came from the DNA. The table includes roughly 240,000 clones, roughly 80% detected once. The sequence derives from a man aged 55 to 70 who had recovered from COVID-19. Sequencing was carried out using peripheral blood. The chain is built from TRBV12-5 and TRBJ2-3; 12 bases map to TRBD1. Written as DNA, the CDR3 is TGTGCTAGTGGACCGGGACAGGGGGCTGATACGCAGTATTTT. Translation: CASGPGQGADTQYF.